The TCR beta chain described here comes from a study of blood T cell repertoires in COVID-19 (dated by TCRdb to about 2020). Notes on the research overall: Samples covering the acute and convalescent phases of COVID-19 were provided by collaborators in the United States, Italy and Spain. The material from the prospective study consisted of cDNA or gDNA derived from T cells, B-cell-depleted T cells, or PBMCs. The dataset comprised deeply sampled blood TCRbeta repertoires from subjects exposed to, actively infected with, or recovered from COVID-19. The repertoires were made available in a free public database intended to serve as a resource for research on the immune response to SARS-CoV-2. Where HLA class I and class II types were available, the types were taken from metadata supplied by the sample provider, not from assay-based typing. Samples were obtained from the ongoing ImmuneRACE study (first 160 participants) and from 1,254 subjects provided by 6 global collaborators. Nearly every sample came with metadata listing a de-identified subject ID, COVID-19 status, age in years and sex.

Overall study results and their limits: The amount of clinical and demographic metadata varied by source and participant and was provided uncurated.

Measured from the cysteine to the phenylalanine, the CDR3 is 10 residues long. Only the CDR3 region is kept as DNA, spanning 30 bases read in frame from base 1. V is cut by 3 bases and J by 6 bases, and the space between the germline ends is 3 bases. CDR1 is given as SEHNR and CDR2 as FQNEAQ, both from the germline V gene (reference sequence). TCRbeta CDR3 regions were amplified from genomic DNA by means of the immunoSEQ Assay, a bias-controlled multiplex PCR. The authors' pipeline ran thus. The number of nucleated cells in each sample was estimated by amplification of reference gene primers within the assay. To quantify the absolute abundance of each unique TCRbeta CDR3 rearrangement, sequence reads were collapsed and filtered. Productive Simpson clonality was computed per sample as the square root of Simpson's diversity index over productive rearrangements. As stored in TCRdb, this immuneACCESS dataset retains in-frame rearrangements with V and J assigned. A fraction of the clones does not appear; measured against another copy, unresolved V genes explain less than half of the discrepancy, and the remainder lacks a known reason. The V and J calls and clone size are taken from that table; D and trimming were inferred from the DNA. The sample table contains around 200,000 clones; only one count was recorded for approximately 92% of them. Jointly, the top ten make up about 2.1% of the sample.

Participants in the prospective study were aged roughly 18 to 89 years, lived in 20 to 25 United States geographic areas, and enrolled through a virtual design. In the prospective study, participants were assigned to cohorts based on the clinical history participants reported in a screening survey and a study questionnaire. In the prospective study, whole blood, serum and a nasopharyngeal or oropharyngeal swab were collected from each participant by mobile phlebotomists. Additional blood draws and questionnaires over an approximately 2-month period could optionally be provided by prospective study participants. Prospective study blood samples were shipped either frozen or at room temperature before DNA extraction. On this clone: No antigen is known for it. Qualities for individual bases were not recorded, and no much larger clone is one base off.

The sequencing sample was made of PBMCs or T cells enriched from blood (not recorded which). Here the chain combines TRBV7-9 and TRBJ2-7, with no confidently assigned D gene. The sequence came from a middle-aged woman with acute COVID-19. The CDR3 here reads CASSFSEQYF. DNA sequence: TGTGCCAGCAGCTTTAGCGAGCAGTACTTC.